This T cell receptor (beta chain) was documented in a study of cytomegalovirus exposure and HLA in healthy donors. Study outcomes and limitations: According to an earlier analysis, most TCR beta V segments yielded productive rearrangements about 90% or about 30% of the time. Clonal expansion, a later analysis showed, was greater in HLA-associated TCR beta chains than in equally common others. Available immune exposure information covered CMV serostatus only.

Germline CDR1 reads SNHLY; CDR2 reads FYNNEI. The V segment lost 4 bases and the J segment 6 bases; nucleotides outside the gene matches: 4. This CDR3 contains 13 residues. Worth noting for this clone: Antigen specificity is unknown.

This PCR relied on a set of 60 Vbeta primers and 13 Jbeta primers. Assay used: immunoSEQ multiplex PCR; TCRdb lists only in-frame clones, some missing. The sample lists 150,000 to 200,000 clones, over 75% occurring once. The sequence was obtained from a woman aged 18-29 years in good health and CMV-seronegative. The chain couples TRBV2 to TRBJ1-1, with 8 positions matching TRBD1. The specimen was PBMCs. The CDR3 loop is CASSAGQGPEAFF. Here the CDR3 DNA reads TGTGCCAGCAGTGCTGGACAGGGCCCTGAAGCTTTCTTT.